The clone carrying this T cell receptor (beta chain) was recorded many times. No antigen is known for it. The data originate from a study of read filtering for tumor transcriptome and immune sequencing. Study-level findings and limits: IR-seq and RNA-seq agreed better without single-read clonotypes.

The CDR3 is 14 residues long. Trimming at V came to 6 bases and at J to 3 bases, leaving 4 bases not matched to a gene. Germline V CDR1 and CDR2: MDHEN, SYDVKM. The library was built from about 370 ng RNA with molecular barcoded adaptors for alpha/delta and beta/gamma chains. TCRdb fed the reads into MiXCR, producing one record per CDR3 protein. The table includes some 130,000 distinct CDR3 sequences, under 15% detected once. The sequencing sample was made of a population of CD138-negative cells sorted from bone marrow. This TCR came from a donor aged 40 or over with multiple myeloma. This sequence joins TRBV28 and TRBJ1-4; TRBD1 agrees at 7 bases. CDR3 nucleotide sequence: TGTGCCAGCAGGGAACAGGGGTCTAATGAAAAACTGTTTTTT. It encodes CASREQGSNEKLFF.